Listed here is a single T cell receptor (beta chain). CDR3 size: 14 residues. CDR1 is GTSNPN, CDR2 SVGIG, per germline (reference sequence). V was clipped by 0 bases and J by 4 bases, with 11 bases between them. This sample was taken from a study of T cell changes during pregnancy in multiple sclerosis. Sequenced by immunoSEQ multiplex PCR; TCRdb stores in-frame clones only, minus some. This table has some 100,000 clones, about 94% appearing once. V and J are TRBV30 and TRBJ2-3; D not resolved. The source material was peripheral blood, sampled before pregnancy. The TCR sequence derives from a female donor with multiple sclerosis, enrolled in a pregnancy study. The CDR3 is CAWSVAIAPDTQYF. CDR3 DNA: TGTGCCTGGAGTGTAGCCATCGCCCCAGATACGCAGTATTTT.